This TCR beta chain was recorded in a study of CD4 T cells in relation to SARS-CoV-2 and coronaviruses. CDR1 is MNHEY, CDR2 SVGAGI, per germline. There are 16 residues in the CDR3. The V segment lost 4 bases and the J segment 4 bases; nucleotides outside the gene matches: 9. Before the COVID-19 pandemic, during about 2010-2018, CD4+ T cells were taken from unexposed donors. CD4 enrichment then naive enrichment separated naive from memory CD4+ cells. Deep TCR-beta sequencing used DNA from uncultured naive and memory CD4+ T cells. Produced via immunoSEQ multiplex PCR; TCRdb's table is partial and in-frame only. The sample shows about 68,000 clones, over 90% of them seen only once.

The TCR sequence derives from a human donor in good health. The specimen was naive CD4+ T cells from PBMCs. Subset defined: naive CD4+ T cells isolated by negative enrichment. The chain links TRBV6-5 to TRBJ2-1; 8 bases match TRBD2. This CDR3 reads CASSSLTSGGYNEQFF. The DNA of the CDR3 is TGTGCCAGCAGTTCCCTCACTAGCGGAGGTTACAATGAGCAGTTCTTC.